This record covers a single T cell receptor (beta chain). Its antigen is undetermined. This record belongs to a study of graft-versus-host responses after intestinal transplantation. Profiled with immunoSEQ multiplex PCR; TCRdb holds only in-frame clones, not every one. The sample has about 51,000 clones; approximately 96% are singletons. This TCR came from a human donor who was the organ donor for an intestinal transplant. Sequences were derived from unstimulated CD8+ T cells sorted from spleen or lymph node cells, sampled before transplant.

The CDR3 DNA sequence: TGTGCCAGTATTCCCGGACACCAGAACACTGAAGCTTTCTTT. It encodes CASIPGHQNTEAFF. This rearrangement joins TRBV19 to TRBJ1-1; a weak D match, TRBD1 (5 bases). The germline CDR1 and CDR2 sequences are LNHDA and SQIVND (reference sequence). V was shortened by 7 bases and J by 1 base, with 13 bases between the two germline ends. The CDR3 totals 14 residues.